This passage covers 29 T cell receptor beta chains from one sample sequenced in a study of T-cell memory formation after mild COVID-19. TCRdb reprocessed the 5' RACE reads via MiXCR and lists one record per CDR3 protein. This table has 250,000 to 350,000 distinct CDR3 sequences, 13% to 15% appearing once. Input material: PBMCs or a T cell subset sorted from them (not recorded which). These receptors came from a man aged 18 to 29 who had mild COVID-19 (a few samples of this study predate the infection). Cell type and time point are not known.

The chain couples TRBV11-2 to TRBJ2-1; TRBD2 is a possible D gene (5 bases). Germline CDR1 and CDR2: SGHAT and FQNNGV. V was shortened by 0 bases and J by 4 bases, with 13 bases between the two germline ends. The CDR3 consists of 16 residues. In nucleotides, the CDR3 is TGTGCCAGCAGCTTAGATCCCAGGCCGGGATACAATGAGCAGTTCTTC. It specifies CASSLDPRPGYNEQFF.

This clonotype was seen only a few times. CDR3 loop: CSARREYEQYV. The CDR3 nucleotides read TGCAGTGCTCGGCGGGAATACGAGCAGTACGTC. The chain joins TRBV20-1 to TRBJ2-7; weak D call: TRBD2 (6 bases). Germline-derived CDR1 and CDR2 are DFQATT and SNEGSKA (reference sequence). This CDR3 is built from 11 residues. V was pared by 5 bases and J by 4 bases, with 9 bases between.

In nucleotides, the CDR3 is TGCAGTGCTAACAGAATTTATAGCAATCAGCCCCAGCATTTT. Translated, it gives CSANRIYSNQPQHF. The chain combines TRBV20-1 with TRBJ1-5; D is unresolved. From germline, CDR1 is DFQATT and CDR2 SNEGSKA (reference sequence). Trimming removed 4 bases from V and 0 bases from J, with 10 bases in between. This CDR3 spans 14 amino acids.

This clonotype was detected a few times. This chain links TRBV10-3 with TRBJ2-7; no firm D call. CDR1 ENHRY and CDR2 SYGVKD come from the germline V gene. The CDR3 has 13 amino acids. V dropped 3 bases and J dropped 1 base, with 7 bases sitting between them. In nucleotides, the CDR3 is TGTGCCATCAGTGACGACGGTTCCTACGAGCAGTACGTC. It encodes CAISDDGSYEQYV.

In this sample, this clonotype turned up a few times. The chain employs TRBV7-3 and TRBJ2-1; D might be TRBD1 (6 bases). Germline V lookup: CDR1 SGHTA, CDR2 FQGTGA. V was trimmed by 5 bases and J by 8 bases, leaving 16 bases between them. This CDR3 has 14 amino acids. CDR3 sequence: CASSPYQGSYEQFF. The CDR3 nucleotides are TGTGCCAGCAGCCCGTACCAGGGGTCCTATGAGCAGTTCTTC.

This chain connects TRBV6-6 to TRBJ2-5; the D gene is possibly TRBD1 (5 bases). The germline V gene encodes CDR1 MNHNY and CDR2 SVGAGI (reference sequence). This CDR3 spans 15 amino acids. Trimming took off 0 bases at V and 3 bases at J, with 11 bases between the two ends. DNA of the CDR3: TGTGCCAGCAGTTACTCGTCCCAGGACAAAGAGACCCAGTACTTC. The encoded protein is CASSYSSQDKETQYF.

CDR3 in DNA: TGTGCCAGCAGCTTAAAGGACATTCCCTCCTACGAGCAGTACTTC. This translates into CASSLKDIPSYEQYF. The chain recombines TRBV7-6 with TRBJ2-7; possible D gene TRBD1, 5 bases. Trimming shortened V by 2 bases and J by 0 bases, and 11 bases separated the two germline ends. This CDR3 comprises 15 residues. CDR1 SGHVS and CDR2 FNYEAQ come from the germline V gene.

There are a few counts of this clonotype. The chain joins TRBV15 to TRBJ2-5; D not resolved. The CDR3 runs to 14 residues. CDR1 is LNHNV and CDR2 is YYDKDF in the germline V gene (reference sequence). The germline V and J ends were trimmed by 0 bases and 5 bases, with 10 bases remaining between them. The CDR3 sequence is CATSRDMGSETQYF. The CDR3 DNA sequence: TGTGCCACCAGCAGAGATATGGGGTCGGAGACCCAGTACTTC.

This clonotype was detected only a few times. The CDR3, as DNA: TGTGCCAGTAGTACGCCGGGACTAGGGGGAGGAGATACGCAGTATTTT. Translation gives CASSTPGLGGGDTQYF. The rearrangement links TRBV19 to TRBJ2-3, with 8 positions matching TRBD2. The V gene end was trimmed by 4 bases and the J gene end by 5 bases; junction bases not matched to a gene: 11. The germline CDR1 and CDR2 sequences are LNHDA and SQIVND (reference sequence). This CDR3 comprises 16 residues.

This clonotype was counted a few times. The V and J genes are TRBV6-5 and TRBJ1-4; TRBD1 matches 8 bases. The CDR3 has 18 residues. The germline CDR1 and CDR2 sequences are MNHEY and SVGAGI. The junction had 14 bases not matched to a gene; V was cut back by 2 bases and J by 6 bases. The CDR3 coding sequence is TGTGCCAGCAGTTACCAAACAATACGACAGGGGCTGGATGAAAAACTGTTTTTT. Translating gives CASSYQTIRQGLDEKLFF.

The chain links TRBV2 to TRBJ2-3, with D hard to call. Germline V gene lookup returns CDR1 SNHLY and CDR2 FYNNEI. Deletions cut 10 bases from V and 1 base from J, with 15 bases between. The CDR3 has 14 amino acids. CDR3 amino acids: CATLDPGGTDTQYF. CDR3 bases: TGTGCCACCCTTGACCCAGGCGGCACAGATACGCAGTATTTT.

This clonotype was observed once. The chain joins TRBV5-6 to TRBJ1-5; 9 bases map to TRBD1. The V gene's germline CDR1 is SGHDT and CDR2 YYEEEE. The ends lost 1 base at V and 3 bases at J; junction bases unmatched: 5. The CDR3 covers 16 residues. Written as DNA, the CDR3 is TGTGCCAGCAGCTTGACCGGGACAGGGCACAATCAGCCCCAGCATTTT. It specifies CASSLTGTGHNQPQHF.

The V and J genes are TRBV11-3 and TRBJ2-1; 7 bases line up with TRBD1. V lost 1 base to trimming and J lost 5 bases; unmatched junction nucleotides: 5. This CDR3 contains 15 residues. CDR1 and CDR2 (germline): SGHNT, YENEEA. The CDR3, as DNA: TGTGCCAGCAGCTTAGGGGGGACAGCAAACAATGAGCAGTTCTTC. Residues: CASSLGGTANNEQFF.

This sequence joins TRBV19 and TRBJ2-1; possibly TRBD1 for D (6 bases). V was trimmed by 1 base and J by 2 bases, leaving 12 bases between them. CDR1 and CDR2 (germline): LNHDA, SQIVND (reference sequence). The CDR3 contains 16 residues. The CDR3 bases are TGTGCCAGTAGTATAGGTCAGGGGCACCCCTACAATGAGCAGTTCTTC. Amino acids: CASSIGQGHPYNEQFF.

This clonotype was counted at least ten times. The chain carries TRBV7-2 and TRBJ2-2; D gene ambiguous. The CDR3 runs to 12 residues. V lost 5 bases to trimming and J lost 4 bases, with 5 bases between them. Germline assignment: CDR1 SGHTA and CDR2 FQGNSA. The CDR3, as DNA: TGTGCCAGCAGCGAATTCACCGGGGAGCTGTTTTTT. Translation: CASSEFTGELFF.

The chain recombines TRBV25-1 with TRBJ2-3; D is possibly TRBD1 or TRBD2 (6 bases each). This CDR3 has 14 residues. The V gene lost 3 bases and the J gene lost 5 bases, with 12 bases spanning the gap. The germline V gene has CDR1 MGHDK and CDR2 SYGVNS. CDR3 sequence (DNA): TGTGCCAGCAGTGATAGGGGGGCTGGAGATACGCAGTATTTT. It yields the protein CASSDRGAGDTQYF.

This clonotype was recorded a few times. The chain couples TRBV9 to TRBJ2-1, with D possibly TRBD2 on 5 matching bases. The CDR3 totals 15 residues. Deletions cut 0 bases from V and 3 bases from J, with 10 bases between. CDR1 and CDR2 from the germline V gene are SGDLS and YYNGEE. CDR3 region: CASSVGERIYNEQFF. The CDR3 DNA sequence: TGTGCCAGCAGCGTAGGGGAGCGGATCTACAATGAGCAGTTCTTC.

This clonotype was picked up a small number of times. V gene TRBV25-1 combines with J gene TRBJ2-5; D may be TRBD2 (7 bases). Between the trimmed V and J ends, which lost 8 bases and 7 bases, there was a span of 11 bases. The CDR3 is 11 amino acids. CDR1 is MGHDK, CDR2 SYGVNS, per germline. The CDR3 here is CASRGGGTQYF. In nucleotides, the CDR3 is TGTGCCAGCCGGGGAGGGGGGACCCAGTACTTC.

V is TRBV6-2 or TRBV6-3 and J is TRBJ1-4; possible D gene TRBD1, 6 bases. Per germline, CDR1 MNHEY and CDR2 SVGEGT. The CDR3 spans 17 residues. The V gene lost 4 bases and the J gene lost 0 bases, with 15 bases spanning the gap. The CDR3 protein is CASSSPSRGATNEKLFF. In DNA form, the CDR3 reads TGTGCCAGCAGTTCGCCTTCCAGGGGAGCAACTAATGAAAAACTGTTTTTT.

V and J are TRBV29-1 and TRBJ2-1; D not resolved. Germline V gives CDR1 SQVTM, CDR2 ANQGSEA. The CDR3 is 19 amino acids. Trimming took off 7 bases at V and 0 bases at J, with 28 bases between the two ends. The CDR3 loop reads CSGSITSHISSRSYNEQFF. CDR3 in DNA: TGCAGCGGATCCATTACCAGCCACATTTCGTCTCGCTCCTACAATGAGCAGTTCTTC.

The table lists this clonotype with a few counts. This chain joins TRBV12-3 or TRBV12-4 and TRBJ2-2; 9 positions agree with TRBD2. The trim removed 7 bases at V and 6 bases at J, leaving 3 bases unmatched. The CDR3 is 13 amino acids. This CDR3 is CASMGLAPGELFF. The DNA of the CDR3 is TGTGCCAGCATGGGACTAGCCCCCGGGGAGCTGTTTTTT.

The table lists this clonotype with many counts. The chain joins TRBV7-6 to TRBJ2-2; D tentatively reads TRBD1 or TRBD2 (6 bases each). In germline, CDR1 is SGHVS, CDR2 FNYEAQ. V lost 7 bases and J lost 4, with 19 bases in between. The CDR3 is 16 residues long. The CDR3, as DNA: TGTGCCAGCACATTAGAGGGGGGTTTCGGCACCGGGGAGCTGTTTTTT. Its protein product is CASTLEGGFGTGELFF.

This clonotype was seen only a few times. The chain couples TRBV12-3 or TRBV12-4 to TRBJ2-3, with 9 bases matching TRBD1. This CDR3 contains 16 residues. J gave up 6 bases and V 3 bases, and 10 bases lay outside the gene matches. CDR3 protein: CASSFGQGLIGDTQYF. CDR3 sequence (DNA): TGTGCCAGCAGTTTTGGACAGGGGTTAATAGGGGATACGCAGTATTTT.

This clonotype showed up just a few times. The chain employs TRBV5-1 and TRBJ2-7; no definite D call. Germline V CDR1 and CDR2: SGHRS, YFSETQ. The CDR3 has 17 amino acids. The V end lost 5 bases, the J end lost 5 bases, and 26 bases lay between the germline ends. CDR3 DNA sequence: TGCGCCAGCAGGAAGCTCCCCAGGACCGAGTCCGATGACGAGCAGTACTTC. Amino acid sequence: CASRKLPRTESDDEQYF.

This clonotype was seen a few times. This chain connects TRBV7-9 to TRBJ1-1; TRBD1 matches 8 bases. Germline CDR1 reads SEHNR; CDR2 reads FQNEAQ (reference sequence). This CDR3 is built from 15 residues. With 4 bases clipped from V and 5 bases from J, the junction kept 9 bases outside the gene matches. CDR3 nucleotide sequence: TGTGCCAGCAGCTCTCGACAGGGGATGAGTACTGAAGCTTTCTTT. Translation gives CASSSRQGMSTEAFF.

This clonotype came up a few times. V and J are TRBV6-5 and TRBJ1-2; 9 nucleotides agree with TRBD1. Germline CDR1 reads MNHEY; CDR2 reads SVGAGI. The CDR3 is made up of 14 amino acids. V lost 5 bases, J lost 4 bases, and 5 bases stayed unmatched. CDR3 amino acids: CASSKDRGSYGYTF. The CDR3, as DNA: TGTGCCAGCAGTAAGGACAGGGGTAGCTATGGCTACACCTTC.

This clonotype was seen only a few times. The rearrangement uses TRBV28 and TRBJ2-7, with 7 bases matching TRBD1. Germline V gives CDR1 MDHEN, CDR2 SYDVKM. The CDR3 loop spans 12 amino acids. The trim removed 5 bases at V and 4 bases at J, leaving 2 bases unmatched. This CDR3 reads CASSRQGYEQYV. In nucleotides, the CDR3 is TGTGCCAGCAGTCGACAGGGTTACGAGCAGTACGTC.

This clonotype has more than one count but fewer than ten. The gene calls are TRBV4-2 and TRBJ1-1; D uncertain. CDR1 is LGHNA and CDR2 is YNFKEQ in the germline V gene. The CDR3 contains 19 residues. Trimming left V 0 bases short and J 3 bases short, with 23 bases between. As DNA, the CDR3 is TGTGCCAGCAGCCAAGACCCGAGCCCCCCGACGCGTCTGTACACTGAAGCTTTCTTT. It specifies CASSQDPSPPTRLYTEAFF.

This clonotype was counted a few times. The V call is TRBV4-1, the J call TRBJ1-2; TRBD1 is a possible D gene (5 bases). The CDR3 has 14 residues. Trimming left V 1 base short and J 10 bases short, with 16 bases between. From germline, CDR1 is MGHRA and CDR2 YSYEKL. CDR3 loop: CASSQGRGFLHYTF. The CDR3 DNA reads TGCGCCAGCAGCCAAGGCCGGGGCTTCCTCCACTACACCTTC.